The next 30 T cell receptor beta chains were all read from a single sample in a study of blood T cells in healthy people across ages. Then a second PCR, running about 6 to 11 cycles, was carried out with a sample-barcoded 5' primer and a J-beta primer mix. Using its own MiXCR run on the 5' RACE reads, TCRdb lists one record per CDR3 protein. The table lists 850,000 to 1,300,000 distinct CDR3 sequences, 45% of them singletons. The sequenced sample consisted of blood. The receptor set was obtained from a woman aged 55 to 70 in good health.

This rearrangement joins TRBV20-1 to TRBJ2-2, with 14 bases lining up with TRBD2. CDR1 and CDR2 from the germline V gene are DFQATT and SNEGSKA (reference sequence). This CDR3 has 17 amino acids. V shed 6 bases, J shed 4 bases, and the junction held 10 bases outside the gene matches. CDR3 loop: CSATRRLAGGLTGELFF. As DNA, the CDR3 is TGCAGTGCCACCAGGCGACTAGCGGGGGGGCTCACCGGGGAGCTGTTTTTT.

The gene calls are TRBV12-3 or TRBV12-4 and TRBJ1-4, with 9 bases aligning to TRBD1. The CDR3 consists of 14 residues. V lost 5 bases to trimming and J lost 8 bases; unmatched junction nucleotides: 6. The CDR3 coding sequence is TGTGCCAGCAGTCGGACAGGGGTGGGAGAAAAACTGTTTTTT. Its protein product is CASSRTGVGEKLFF.

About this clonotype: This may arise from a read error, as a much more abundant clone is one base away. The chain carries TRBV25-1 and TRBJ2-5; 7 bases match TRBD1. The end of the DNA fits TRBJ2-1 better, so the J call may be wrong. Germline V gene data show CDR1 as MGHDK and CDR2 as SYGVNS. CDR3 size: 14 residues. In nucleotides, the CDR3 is TGTGCCAGCAGTGAGAGGGGGCACCAAGAGACCCAGTTCTTC. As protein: CASSERGHQETQFF.

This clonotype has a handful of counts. Written as DNA, the CDR3 is TGTGCCAGCAGCGGAGCAGGGGCCTACGAGCAGTACTTC. Its protein product is CASSGAGAYEQYF. V and J are TRBV9 and TRBJ2-7; tentatively, D is TRBD1 (6 bases). CDR1 SGDLS and CDR2 YYNGEE come from the germline V gene. The CDR3 has 13 residues. V was trimmed by 3 bases and J by 2 bases, leaving 9 bases between them.

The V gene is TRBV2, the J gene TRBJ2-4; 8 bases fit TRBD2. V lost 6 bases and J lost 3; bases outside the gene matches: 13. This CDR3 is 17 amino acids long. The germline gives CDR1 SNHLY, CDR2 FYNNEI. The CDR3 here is CASRGGAGDLHKNIQYF. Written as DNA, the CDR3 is TGTGCCAGCAGGGGCGGAGCGGGAGATCTGCACAAAAACATTCAGTACTTC.

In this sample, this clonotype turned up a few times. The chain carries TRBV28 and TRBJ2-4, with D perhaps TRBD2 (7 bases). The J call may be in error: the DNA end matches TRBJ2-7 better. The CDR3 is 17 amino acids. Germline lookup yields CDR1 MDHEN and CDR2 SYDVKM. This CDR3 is CASSFGGDIWRSYEQYF. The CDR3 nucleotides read TGTGCCAGCAGTTTTGGGGGGGACATTTGGCGTAGCTACGAGCAGTACTTC.

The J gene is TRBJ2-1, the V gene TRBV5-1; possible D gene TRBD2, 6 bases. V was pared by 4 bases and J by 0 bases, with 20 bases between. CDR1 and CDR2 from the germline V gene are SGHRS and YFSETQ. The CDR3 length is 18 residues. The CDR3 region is CASSARLASVSSYNEQFF. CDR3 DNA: TGCGCCAGCAGCGCCCGGCTCGCTAGCGTCTCCTCCTACAATGAGCAGTTCTTC.

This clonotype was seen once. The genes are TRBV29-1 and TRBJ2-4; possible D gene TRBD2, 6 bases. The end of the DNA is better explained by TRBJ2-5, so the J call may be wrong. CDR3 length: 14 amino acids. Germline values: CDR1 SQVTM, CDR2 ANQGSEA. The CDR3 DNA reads TGCAGCGTGGCTGGGGGGAAAGTCCAAGAGACCCAGTACTTC. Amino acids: CSVAGGKVQETQYF.

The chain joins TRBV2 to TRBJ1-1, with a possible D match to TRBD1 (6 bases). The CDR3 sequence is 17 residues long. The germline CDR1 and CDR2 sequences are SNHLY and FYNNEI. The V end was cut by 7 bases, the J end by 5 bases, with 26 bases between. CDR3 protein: CASNRKPNDRTTTEAFF. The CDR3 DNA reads TGTGCCAGCAATCGAAAGCCTAACGACAGGACGACGACTGAAGCTTTCTTT.

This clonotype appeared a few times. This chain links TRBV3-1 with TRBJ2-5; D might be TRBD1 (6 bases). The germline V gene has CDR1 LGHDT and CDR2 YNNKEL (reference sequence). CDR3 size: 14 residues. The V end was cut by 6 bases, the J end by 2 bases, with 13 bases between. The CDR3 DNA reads TGTGCCAGCAGTATACAGGGTTATCAAGAGACCCAGTACTTC. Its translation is CASSIQGYQETQYF.

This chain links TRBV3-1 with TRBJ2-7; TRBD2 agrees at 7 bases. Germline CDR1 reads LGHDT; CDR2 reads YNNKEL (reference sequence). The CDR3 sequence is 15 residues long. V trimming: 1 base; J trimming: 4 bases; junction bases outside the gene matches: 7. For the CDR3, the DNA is TGTGCCAGCAGCCAAGGACTAGCTTCCTTATACGAGCAGTACTTC. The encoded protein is CASSQGLASLYEQYF.

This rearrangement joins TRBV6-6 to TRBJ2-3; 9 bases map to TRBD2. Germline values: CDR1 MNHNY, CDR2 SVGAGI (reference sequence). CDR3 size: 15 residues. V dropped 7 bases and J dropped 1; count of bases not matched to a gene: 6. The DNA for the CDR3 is TGTGCCAGCAACCTAGCGGGAAGGGGCACAGATACGCAGTATTTT. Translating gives CASNLAGRGTDTQYF.

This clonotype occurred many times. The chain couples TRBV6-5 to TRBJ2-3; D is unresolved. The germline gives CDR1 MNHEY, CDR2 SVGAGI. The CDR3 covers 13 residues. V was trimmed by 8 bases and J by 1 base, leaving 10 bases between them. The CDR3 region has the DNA TGTGCCAGCGAAGTAGCAGGCACAGATACGCAGTATTTT. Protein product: CASEVAGTDTQYF.

This CDR3 reads CATSGEGRSTDTQYF. DNA of the CDR3: TGTGCCACCAGTGGTGAGGGTCGTAGCACAGATACGCAGTATTTT. The chain joins TRBV24-1 to TRBJ2-3; tentatively, D is TRBD2 (5 bases). The CDR3 loop spans 15 amino acids. The germline V gene encodes CDR1 KGHDR and CDR2 SFDVKD. Trimming took off 5 bases at V and 0 bases at J, with 11 bases between the two ends.

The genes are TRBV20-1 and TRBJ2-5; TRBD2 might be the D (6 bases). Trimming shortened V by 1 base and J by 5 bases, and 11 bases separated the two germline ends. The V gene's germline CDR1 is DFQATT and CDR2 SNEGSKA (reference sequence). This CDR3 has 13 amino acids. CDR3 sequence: CSARAAGGETQYF. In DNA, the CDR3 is TGCAGTGCTAGAGCGGCAGGAGGGGAGACCCAGTACTTC.

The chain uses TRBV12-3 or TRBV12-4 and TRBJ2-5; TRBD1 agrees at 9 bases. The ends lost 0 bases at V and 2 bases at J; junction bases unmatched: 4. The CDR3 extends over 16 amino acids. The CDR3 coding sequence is TGTGCCAGCAGTTTAGCTGCCGGGACAGGGCAAGAGACCCAGTACTTC. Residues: CASSLAAGTGQETQYF.

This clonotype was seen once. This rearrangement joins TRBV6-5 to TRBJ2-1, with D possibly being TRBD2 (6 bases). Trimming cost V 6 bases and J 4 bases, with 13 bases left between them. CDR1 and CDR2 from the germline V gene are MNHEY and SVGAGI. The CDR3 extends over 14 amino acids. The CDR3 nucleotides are TGTGCCAGCAGAGGGACTCTCAAATACAATGAGCAGTTCTTC. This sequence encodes CASRGTLKYNEQFF.

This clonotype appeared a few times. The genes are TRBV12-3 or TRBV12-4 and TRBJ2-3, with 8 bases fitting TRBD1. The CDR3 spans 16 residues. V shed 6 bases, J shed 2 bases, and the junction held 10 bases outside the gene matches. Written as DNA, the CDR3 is TGTGCCAGCAGACAATGGACAGGGTCGAACACAGATACGCAGTATTTT. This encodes CASRQWTGSNTDTQYF.

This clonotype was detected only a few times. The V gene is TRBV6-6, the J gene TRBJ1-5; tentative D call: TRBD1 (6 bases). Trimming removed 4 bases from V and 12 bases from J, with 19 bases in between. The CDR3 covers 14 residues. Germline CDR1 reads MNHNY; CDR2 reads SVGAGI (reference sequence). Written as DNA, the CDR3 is TGTGCCAGCAGTTCGACAGGCGGTGTCGTTGGCCAGCATTTT. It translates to CASSSTGGVVGQHF.

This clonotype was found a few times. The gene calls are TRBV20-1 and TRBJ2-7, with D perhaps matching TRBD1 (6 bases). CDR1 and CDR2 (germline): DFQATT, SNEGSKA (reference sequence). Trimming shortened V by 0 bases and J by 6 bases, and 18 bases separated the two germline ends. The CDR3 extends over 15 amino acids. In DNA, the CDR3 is TGCAGTGCTAGAGATGAGAACAGGGTCTTGGGCGAGCAGTACTTC. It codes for CSARDENRVLGEQYF.

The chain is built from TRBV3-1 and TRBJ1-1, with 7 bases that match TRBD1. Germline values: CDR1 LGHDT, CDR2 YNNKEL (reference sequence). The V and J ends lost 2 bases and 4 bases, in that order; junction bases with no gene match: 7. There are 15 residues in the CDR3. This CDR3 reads CASSQKGAGTTEAFF. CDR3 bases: TGTGCCAGCAGCCAAAAGGGGGCCGGGACCACTGAAGCTTTCTTT.

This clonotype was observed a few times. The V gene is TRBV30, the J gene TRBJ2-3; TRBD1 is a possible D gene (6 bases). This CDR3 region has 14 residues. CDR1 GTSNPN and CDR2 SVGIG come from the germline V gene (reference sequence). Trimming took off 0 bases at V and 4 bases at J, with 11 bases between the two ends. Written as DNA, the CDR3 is TGTGCCTGGAGTGTATGGGGGCGTGCAGATACGCAGTATTTT. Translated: CAWSVWGRADTQYF.

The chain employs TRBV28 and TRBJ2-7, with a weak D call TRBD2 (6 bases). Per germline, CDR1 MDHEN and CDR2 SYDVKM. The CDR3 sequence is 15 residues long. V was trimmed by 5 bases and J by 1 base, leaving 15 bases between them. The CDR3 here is CASSPGGALSYEQYF. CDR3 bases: TGTGCCAGCAGTCCGGGCGGGGCCCTGTCCTACGAGCAGTACTTC.

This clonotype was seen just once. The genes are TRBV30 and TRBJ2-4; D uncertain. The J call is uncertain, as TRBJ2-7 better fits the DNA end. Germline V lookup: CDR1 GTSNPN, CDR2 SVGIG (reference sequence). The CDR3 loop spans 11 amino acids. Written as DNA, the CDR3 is TGTGCCTGGAGTGTATCGCTCGAGCAGTACTTC. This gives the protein CAWSVSLEQYF.

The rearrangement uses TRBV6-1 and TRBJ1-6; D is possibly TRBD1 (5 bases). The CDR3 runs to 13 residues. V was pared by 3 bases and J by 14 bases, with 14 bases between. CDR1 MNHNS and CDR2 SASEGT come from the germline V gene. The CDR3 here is CASSEGPSTALHF. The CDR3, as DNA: TGTGCCAGCAGTGAGGGACCTTCAACCGCCCTCCACTTT.

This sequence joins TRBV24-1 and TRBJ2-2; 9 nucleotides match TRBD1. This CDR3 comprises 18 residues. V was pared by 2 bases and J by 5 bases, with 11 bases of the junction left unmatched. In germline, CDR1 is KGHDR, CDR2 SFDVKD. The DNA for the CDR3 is TGTGCCACCAGTGATTCCCTCCCGGGACAGGGTTGGACCGGGGAGCTGTTTTTT. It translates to CATSDSLPGQGWTGELFF.

CDR3 DNA sequence: TGCAGTGCTAGGGCCCTGGAGGGGCTCAATGAGCAGTTCTTC. Residues: CSARALEGLNEQFF. The V and J genes are TRBV20-1 and TRBJ2-1; possibly TRBD2 for D (6 bases). CDR3 length equals 14 residues. V dropped 3 bases and J dropped 6 bases, with 15 bases sitting between them. From germline, CDR1 is DFQATT and CDR2 SNEGSKA (reference sequence).

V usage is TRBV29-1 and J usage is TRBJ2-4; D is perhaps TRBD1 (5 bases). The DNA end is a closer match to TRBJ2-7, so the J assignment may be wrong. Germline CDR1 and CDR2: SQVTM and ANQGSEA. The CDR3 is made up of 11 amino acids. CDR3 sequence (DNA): TGCAGCGTCCCATCAGGGTACGAGCAGTACTTC. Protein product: CSVPSGYEQYF.

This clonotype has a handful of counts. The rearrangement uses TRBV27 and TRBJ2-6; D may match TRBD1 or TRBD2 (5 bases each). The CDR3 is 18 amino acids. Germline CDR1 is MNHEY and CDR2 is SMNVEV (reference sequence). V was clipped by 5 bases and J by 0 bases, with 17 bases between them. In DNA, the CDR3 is TGTGCCAGCAGTCCAGTGGGACCTGGGGGCTCTGGGGCCAACGTCCTGACTTTC. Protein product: CASSPVGPGGSGANVLTF.

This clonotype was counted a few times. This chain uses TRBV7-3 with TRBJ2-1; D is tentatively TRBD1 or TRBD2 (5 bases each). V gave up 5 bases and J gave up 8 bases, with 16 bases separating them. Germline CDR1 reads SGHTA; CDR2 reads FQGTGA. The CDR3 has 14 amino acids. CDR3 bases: TGTGCCAGCAGCAGCGGACAAAGGTACGATGAGCAGTTCTTC. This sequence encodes CASSSGQRYDEQFF.